This T cell receptor beta chain was sequenced during a study of T cell responses to AZD1222 COVID-19 vaccine (dated by TCRdb to the early 2020s). The study in broad terms: AZD1222 recipients given second doses at about 4 weeks or at about 12 weeks were pooled, since spike-specific TCR depth and breadth were not found to differ between the two schedules. Trial participants were enrolled by age into 18-55, 56-69 and 70-plus year subgroups, with roughly 160, 29 and 62 TCR-sequenced participants respectively. TCR sequencing was performed for about 240 trial participants, of whom some 200 were given two doses of AZD1222 and approximately 25 were given two doses of MenACWY control vaccine. What the authors observed across the whole study: Because no day 14 peak-response samples were available, the repertoires could be characterized only after the peak T cell response. Conclusions about previously exposed vaccinees were limited because only 5 or 6 AZD1222 recipients were SARS-CoV-2 seropositive at baseline. Vaccine-associated CD4 TCRs spanned the whole spike protein, with dominant responses in regions 160-218 and 743-854. In the small 56-69-year group, the increase in depth fell short of significance, most likely because of low power. Most participants were white British and females outnumbered males, and the authors suggested that clonal diversity may have been underestimated. Nearly half of unique spike-specific TCRs reportedly recognized epitopes outside regions mutated in the B.1.351 and B.1.1.7 variants. After two AZD1222 doses, spike-specific TCR breadth and depth were significantly higher than at day 0 and than in MenACWY recipients.

Unmatched junction bases come to 7, with V trimmed by 1 base and J by 4 bases. The CDR3 spans 16 residues, from the cysteine through the phenylalanine. Just CDR3 DNA is preserved here, 48 bases in frame from base 1. CDR1 and CDR2, per the germline V gene, are SGHAT and FQNNGV. With regard to this clone: Its antigen is still unknown. Nothing much larger sits one base from this clone, and base qualities are not available.

The CDR3 regions of human TCRbeta chains were analyzed by immunosequencing. The source study handled its data this way. Repertoire TCRs were matched against a reference library of SARS-CoV-2-specific TCRs generated with the MIRA antigen-specificity platform. Breadth was defined as the fraction of unique TCRs that were SARS-CoV-2-associated. Depth was defined as the fraction of total T cells that were SARS-CoV-2-associated. Using the MIRA data, each spike-specific TCR was mapped to the spike region that the TCR reacts to and placed in a CD4 or CD8 class. Log10-transformed breadth and depth values were compared by one-way ANOVA with Sidak's multiple comparisons tests. This immuneACCESS table, as held by TCRdb, lists in-frame sequences with V and J called but not all clones. Of the missing ones, under half trace to an unresolved V gene in checked studies; the others have no known cause. The D gene and trimming were derived from the DNA, and the V and J assignments and clone size from that table. The sample records over 150,000 clones, about 85% of which are singletons. Around 3% of the sample lies in the top ten.

This specimen's time point label, interpreted: baseline before first vaccination. The vaccinee samples were drawn from two UK trials, COV001 and COV002, one of which was a single-blind randomized controlled phase 2/3 trial testing AZD1222 (ChAdOx1 nCoV-19) in healthy adults. Trial participant PBMC samples were collected at day 0 and day 28 after the second dose for TCRbeta chain sequencing. The TCR was taken from an adult in good health. The rearranged segments are TRBV11-2 and TRBJ2-5; TRBD1 lines up with 9 middle nucleotides. The specimen comprised peripheral blood, sampled on day 0 of AZD1222 vaccination. CDR3 loop: CASSLGYRGRGETQYF. The nucleotides are TGTGCCAGCAGCTTAGGTTACAGGGGGCGGGGAGAGACCCAGTACTTC.